The TCR beta chain under discussion was sequenced for a study of T cell clusters in autoimmune cytopenias. Study-level results: Clustering suggested that physiological T cell clusters were missing in primary autoimmune cytopenia patients. TRB repertoire shifts in secondary cytopenia and chronic lymphocytic leukemia mostly reflected lymphoma, not autoimmunity. Compared with active autoimmune hepatitis patients, healthy donors showed about 3-fold more exclusive TRB clusters.

TRB was amplified by touch-down multiplex PCR, primer pools A and B combined. TCRdb reprocessed the multiplex PCR reads and keeps a single row for each CDR3 protein, giving no DNA. The data include 8,000 to 9,500 distinct CDR3 sequences; the top ten clones carry around 4.2%. TRB was amplified from about 270 ng of peripheral blood genomic DNA per sample. Germline CDR1 reads GTSNPN; CDR2 reads SVGIG (reference sequence). The CDR3 is made up of 14 amino acids. Details on this clonotype: Its antigen is not known.

The chain recombines TRBV30 with TRBJ2-5; TCRdb lists TRBD2, though no DNA is available to test this call. The TCR originated in a human donor with an autoimmune cytopenia or autoimmune hepatitis (not recorded which). Sequencing was done on a sample of peripheral blood. The CDR3 is CAWSVAGGQETQYF.